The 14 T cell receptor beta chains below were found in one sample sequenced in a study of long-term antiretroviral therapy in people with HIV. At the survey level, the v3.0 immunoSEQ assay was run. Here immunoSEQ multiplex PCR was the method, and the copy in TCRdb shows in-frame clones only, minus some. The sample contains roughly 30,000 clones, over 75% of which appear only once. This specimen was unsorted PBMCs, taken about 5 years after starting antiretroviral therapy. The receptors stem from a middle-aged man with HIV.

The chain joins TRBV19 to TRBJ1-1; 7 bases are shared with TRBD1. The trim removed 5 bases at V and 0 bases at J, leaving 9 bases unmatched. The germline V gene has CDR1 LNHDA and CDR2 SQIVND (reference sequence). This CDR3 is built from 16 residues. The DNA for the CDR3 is TGTGCCAGTAGTCCCTCCGGGACAGTCCTGAACACTGAAGCTTTCTTT. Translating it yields CASSPSGTVLNTEAFF. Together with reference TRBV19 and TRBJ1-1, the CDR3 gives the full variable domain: DGGITQSPKYLFRKEGQNVTLSCEQNLNHDAMYWYRQDPGQGLRLIYYSQIVNDFQKGDIAEGYSVSREKKESFPLTVTSAQKNPTAFYLCASSPSGTVLNTEAFFGQGTRLTVV.

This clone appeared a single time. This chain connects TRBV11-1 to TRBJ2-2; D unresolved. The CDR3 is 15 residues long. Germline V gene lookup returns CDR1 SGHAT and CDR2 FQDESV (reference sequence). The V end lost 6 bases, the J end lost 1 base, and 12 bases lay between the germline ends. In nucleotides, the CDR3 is TGTGCCAGCAGGTCGACCATGGAGAACACCGGGGAGCTGTTTTTT. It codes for CASRSTMENTGELFF.

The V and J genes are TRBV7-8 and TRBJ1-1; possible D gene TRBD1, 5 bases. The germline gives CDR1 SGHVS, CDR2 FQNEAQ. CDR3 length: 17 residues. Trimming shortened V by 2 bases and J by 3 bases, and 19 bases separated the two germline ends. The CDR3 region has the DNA TGTGCCAGCAGCTTATTGGGGCGACCAATGAGTGACACTGAAGCTTTCTTT. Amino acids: CASSLLGRPMSDTEAFF.

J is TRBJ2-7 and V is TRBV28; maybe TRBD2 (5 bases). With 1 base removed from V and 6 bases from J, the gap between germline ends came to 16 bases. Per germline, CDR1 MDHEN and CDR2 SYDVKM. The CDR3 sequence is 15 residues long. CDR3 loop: CASSLSPATGSEQYF. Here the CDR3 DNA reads TGTGCCAGCAGTTTATCACCCGCGACGGGGTCCGAGCAGTACTTC. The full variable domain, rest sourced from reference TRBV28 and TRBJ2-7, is DVKVTQSSRYLVKRTGEKVFLECVQDMDHENMFWYRQDPGLGLRLIYFSYDVKMKEKGDIPEGYSVSREKKERFSLILESASTNQTSMYLCASSLSPATGSEQYFGPGTRLTVT.

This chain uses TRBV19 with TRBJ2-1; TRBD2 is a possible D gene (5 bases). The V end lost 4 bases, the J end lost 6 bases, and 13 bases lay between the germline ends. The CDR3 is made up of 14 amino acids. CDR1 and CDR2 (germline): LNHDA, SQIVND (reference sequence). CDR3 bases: TGTGCCAGTAGTACCCCGAGGGCTTCCAATGAGCAGTTCTTC. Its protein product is CASSTPRASNEQFF.

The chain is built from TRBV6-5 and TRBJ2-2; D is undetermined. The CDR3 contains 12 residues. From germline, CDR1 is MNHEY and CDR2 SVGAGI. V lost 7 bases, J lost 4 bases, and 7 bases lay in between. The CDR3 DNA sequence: TGTGCCAGCACCGCATTCACCGGGGAGCTGTTTTTT. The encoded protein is CASTAFTGELFF.

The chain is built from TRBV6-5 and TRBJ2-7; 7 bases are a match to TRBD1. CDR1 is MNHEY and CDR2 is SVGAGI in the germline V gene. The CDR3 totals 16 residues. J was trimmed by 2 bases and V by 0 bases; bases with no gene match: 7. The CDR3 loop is CASSYSRSGGTYEQYF. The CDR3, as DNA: TGTGCCAGCAGTTACTCTAGGTCAGGGGGAACCTACGAGCAGTACTTC.

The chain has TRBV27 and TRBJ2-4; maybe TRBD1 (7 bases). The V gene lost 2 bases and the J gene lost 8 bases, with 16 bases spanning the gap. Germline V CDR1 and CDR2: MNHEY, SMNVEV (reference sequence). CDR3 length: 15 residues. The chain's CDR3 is CASSLGGRGVDIQYF. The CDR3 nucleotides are TGTGCCAGCAGTTTAGGCGGCAGGGGGGTGGACATTCAGTACTTC.

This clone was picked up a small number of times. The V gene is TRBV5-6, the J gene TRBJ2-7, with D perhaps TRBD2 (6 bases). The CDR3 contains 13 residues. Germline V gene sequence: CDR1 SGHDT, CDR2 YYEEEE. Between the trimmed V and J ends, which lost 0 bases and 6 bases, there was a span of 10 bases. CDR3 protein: CASSLAVGGEQYF. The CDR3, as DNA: TGTGCCAGCAGCTTGGCCGTCGGGGGCGAGCAGTACTTC.

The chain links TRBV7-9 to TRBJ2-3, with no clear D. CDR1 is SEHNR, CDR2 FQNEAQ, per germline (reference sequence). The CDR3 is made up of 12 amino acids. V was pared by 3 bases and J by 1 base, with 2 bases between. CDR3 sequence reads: CASSFGTDTQYF. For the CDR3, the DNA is TGTGCCAGCAGCTTTGGCACAGATACGCAGTATTTT. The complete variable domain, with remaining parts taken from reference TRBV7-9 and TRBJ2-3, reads DTGVSQNPRHKITKRGQNVTFRCDPISEHNRLYWYRQTLGQGPEFLTYFQNEAQLEKSRLLSDRFSAERPKGSFSTLEIQRTEQGDSAMYLCASSFGTDTQYFGPGTRLTVL.

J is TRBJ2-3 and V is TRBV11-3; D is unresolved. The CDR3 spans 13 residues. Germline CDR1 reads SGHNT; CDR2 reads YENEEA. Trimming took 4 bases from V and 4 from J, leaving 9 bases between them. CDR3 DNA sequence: TGTGCCAGCAGCTCTCAAGGGTCAGATACGCAGTATTTT. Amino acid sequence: CASSSQGSDTQYF.

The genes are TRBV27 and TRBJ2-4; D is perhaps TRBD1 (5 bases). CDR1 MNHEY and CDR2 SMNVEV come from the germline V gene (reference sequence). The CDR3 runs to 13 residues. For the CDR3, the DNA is TGTATCTCCCAGGGAAGTAATAGGAACATTCAGTACTTC. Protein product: CISQGSNRNIQYF.

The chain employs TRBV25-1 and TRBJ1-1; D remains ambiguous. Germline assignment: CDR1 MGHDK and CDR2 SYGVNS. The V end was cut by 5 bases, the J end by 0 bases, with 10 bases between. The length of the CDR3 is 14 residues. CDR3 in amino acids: CASSLTVMNTEAFF. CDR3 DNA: TGTGCCAGCAGTCTCACGGTCATGAACACTGAAGCTTTCTTT.

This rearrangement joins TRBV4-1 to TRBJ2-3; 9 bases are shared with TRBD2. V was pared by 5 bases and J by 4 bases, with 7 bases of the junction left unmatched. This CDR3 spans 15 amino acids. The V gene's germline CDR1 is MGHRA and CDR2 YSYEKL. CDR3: CASSYGLARADTQYF. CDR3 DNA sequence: TGCGCCAGCAGCTACGGACTAGCGAGGGCAGATACGCAGTATTTT.